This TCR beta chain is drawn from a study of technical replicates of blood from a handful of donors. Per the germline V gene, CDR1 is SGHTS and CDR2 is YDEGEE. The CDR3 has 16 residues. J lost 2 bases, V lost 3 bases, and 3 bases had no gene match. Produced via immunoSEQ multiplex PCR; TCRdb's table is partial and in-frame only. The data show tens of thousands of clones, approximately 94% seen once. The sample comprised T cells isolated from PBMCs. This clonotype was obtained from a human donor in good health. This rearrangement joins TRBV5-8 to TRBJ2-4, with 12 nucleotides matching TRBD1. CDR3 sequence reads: CASSYGTGGSKNIQYF. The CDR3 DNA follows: TGTGCCAGCAGCTACGGGACAGGGGGCTCCAAAAACATTCAGTACTTC.